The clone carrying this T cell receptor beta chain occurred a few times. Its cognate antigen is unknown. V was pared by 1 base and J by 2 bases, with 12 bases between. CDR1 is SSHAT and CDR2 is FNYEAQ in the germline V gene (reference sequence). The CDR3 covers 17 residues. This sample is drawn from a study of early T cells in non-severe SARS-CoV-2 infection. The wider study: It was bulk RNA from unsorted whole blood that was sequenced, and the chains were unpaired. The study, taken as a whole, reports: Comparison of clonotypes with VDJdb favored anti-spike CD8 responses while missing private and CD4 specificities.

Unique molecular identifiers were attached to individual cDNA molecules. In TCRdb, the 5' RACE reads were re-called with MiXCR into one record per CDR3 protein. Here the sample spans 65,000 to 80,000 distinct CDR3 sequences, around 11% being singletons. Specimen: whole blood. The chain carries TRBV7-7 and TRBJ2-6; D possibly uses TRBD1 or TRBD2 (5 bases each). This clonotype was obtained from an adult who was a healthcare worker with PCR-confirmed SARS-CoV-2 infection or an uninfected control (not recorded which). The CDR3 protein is CASSLGGTRTGANVLTF. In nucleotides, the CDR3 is TGTGCCAGCAGCTTAGGAGGGACCCGAACTGGGGCCAACGTCCTGACTTTC. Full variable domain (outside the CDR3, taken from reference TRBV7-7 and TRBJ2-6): GAGVSQSPRYKVTKRGQDVTLRCDPISSHATLYWYQQALGQGPEFLTYFNYEAQPDKSGLPSDRFSAERPEGSISTLTIQRTEQRDSAMYRCASSLGGTRTGANVLTFGAGSRLTVL.